The T cell receptor beta chain under discussion was sequenced for a study of T cells after yellow fever vaccination. TCRdb ran MiXCR on the 5' RACE reads and lists one entry per CDR3 protein. The data show about 550,000 distinct CDR3 sequences, over 15% seen once. The CDR3 runs to 15 residues. Germline trimming cut 5 bases from V and 7 bases from J; bases unmatched to any gene: 6. CDR1 is SGHTA, CDR2 FQGTGA, per germline. Sequences were derived from PBMCs, sampled 15 days after the yellow fever booster vaccination. The chain couples TRBV7-3 to TRBJ2-1; 12 bases align to TRBD2. The sequence was collected from a man aged 30 to 45 who received the YFV17D yellow fever vaccine. The CDR3 region is CASSLGTSGWNEQFF. CDR3 DNA: TGTGCCAGCAGCCTCGGGACTAGCGGGTGGAATGAGCAGTTCTTC.